This TCR beta chain was found in a study of spatial heterogeneity in lung cancer (dated by TCRdb to about 2019). With respect to the entire study: More beta-chain than alpha-chain transcripts were consistently detected, likely reflecting higher beta-chain transcript abundance. In the raw uncorrected reads, each unique combination of TCR and UMI appeared more than ten times on average. In non-small cell lung cancer, the study quantitatively compared TCR alpha and beta repertoires across several tumor regions, matched nontumor lung, and blood. Nonsynonymous mutation counts, determined by whole-exome sequencing of tumor tissue, were related to features of the TCR repertoire. At surgery, both alpha and beta chains were TCR-sequenced in more than 200 tumor regions, about 61 matched nontumor lung samples and over 50 PBMC samples. The research as a whole found: Additional single-cell paired TCR alpha and beta sequencing was considered necessary to confirm, at a functional level, the hypothesis that regional TCRs recognize regional mutations.

The meaning of the sample's time point label: sample taken at primary tumor resection. The donors were some 70 patients from the lung TRACERx cohort who had early-stage, untreated non-small cell lung cancer. For TCR sequencing, whole RNA was extracted from tumor and nontumor lung tissue, or from cryopreserved PBMC samples, and no cell sorting was done. Patients were selected for TCR sequencing only if sufficient RNA was available from at least two tumor regions. A lung pathologist reviewed the tumor and adjacent nontumor lung specimens before the specimens were selected. Based on its abundance in the sample, this clonotype is medium-sized (0.01 to 0.1%). The antigen it recognizes is unknown. Base qualities are not at hand, and no much larger clone is one base apart. Library generation was performed with 5' RACE. Sequencing was performed on a NextSeq 500. The TCR library protocol attached a unique molecular identifier to each TCR cDNA molecule to allow correction of PCR and sequencing errors. The source study handled its data this way. Decombinator tools were used for TCR identification, UMI-based error correction and CDR3 extraction. TCRs above a frequency of 2 per 1,000, corresponding to the top 1% of the tumor frequency distribution, were defined as expanded. Each repertoire was subsampled 100 times to 5,000 TCRs, after which Renyi diversity was computed with the R vegan package. CDR3 similarity networks were built from amino acid triplet string-kernel similarity, with CDR3s being connected when pairwise similarity was above 0.82. TCRdb ran its own pipeline on the public reads, namely fastp trimming at Q25 and MiXCR clone calling, and kept in-frame beta chains. Merged by CDR3 protein, the rows form single entries marked with the most common genes and DNA. TCRdb's processing, not the study's, gives the V and J calls here. In this sample the table shows around 2,400 distinct CDR3 sequences, 13% of which occur a single time. The ten largest account for about a fifth of the sample.

The germline V and J ends show losses of 10 bases and 4 bases respectively, and no gene match explains 4 bases of the junction. For CDR1 and CDR2, the germline V gene lists KGHDR and SFDVKD. The CDR3 contains 13 residues, cysteine and phenylalanine counted. Only the CDR3 DNA is retained, 39 bases long and in frame from the first base. The origin of this receptor is a female donor with early-stage non-small cell lung cancer. The specimen was normal lung tissue next to the tumor, collected at surgery. The sequence is built from TRBV24-1 and TRBJ2-3, with 10 middle bases fitting TRBD2. The CDR3 is CATSLAGADTQYF. Read as DNA, the sequence is TGTGCCACTTCTCTAGCGGGGGCAGATACGCAGTATTTT.